Listed below are T cell receptor beta chains from one sample, sequenced in a study of Graves' ophthalmopathy and Graves' hyperthyroidism. TCRdb processed the multiplex PCR reads anew with MiXCR; each CDR3 protein has one entry. This repertoire shows hundreds of thousands of distinct CDR3 sequences, about two fifths found once; its top ten account for more than 2.5%. The sequenced sample consisted of peripheral blood. The receptors come from an adult man with Graves' ophthalmopathy. Both conserved end residues are trimmed from each CDR3. Where a row states a size, it is once, few, many or the class of an expanded clone; other rows omit it.

j_call | clone_size | cdr3_length | v_call | cdr3_aa
. | . | 13 | TRBV19 | ASSIQARAHDEQF
TRBJ2-2 | many | 12 | TRBV5-1 | ASSPNTNTGELF
TRBJ2-7 | . | 11 | TRBV20-1 | SAGGPGPREQY
TRBJ1-2 | . | 12 | TRBV24-1 | ATSESGGGYGYT
TRBJ2-1 | many | 13 | TRBV11-2 | ASSLGGVSYNEQF
TRBJ1-6 | . | 18 | TRBV6-5 | ASSYSRATLGGIANSPLH
TRBJ1-1 | . | 12 | TRBV19 | ASSTQGWNTEAF
TRBJ2-2 | many | 11 | TRBV9 | ASKDLNTGELF
TRBJ2-7 | many | 14 | TRBV2 | ASTTLGLKATYEQY
TRBJ2-5 | few | 15 | TRBV5-1 | ASSTRTSGSSRETQY
TRBJ2-2 | many | 12 | TRBV7-8 | ASSTLAETGELF
TRBJ2-5 | . | 12 | TRBV11-2 | ASSPTDREETQY
TRBJ1-1 | . | 12 | TRBV7-2 | ASSLSKGTTEAF
TRBJ1-5 | . | 13 | TRBV20-1 | SADRTSGGSRPQH
TRBJ2-7 | many | 14 | TRBV7-2 | ASSLVPGQGEYEQY
TRBJ2-3 | . | 15 | TRBV20-1 | SARDTHPRDATDTQY
TRBJ2-5 | many | 12 | TRBV19 | ASSIGLAQETQY
TRBJ2-5 | . | 10 | TRBV29-1 | SLQGAWETQY
TRBJ1-2 | many | 12 | TRBV5-1 | ASSLENRDYGYT
TRBJ2-7 | . | 14 | TRBV7-6 | ASSAREGTGSYEQY
TRBJ1-6 | . | 14 | TRBV3-1 | ASSHKGAGNNSPLH
TRBJ2-5 | . | 11 | TRBV10-3 | AISEGRGKTQY
TRBJ2-3 | . | 11 | TRBV7-2 | ASSPGGSDTQY
TRBJ1-1 | few | 12 | TRBV6-5 | ASSPPSSGTEAF
TRBJ2-5 | many | 13 | TRBV7-8 | ASSAAYPGPETQY
TRBJ1-3 | many | 11 | TRBV12-3/TRBV12-4 | ASSRISGNTIY
TRBJ1-5 | few | 11 | TRBV6-1 | ASRLQTNQPQH
TRBJ1-5 | . | 14 | TRBV7-9 | ASTPGTTTLIQPQH
TRBJ2-7 | many | 13 | TRBV10-3 | AISRRTSGAYEQY
TRBJ2-5 | many | 12 | TRBV2 | ASSEQGDGGTQY
TRBJ2-7 | . | 13 | TRBV7-9 | ASSPEVGGYYEQY
TRBJ2-7 | . | 13 | TRBV15 | ATSREKRGGDEQY
TRBJ1-1 | . | 11 | TRBV5-1 | ASSLSGVTEAF
TRBJ1-5 | many | 12 | TRBV7-9 | ASSSTGLDQPQH